These 24 T cell receptor beta chains originate from one sample sequenced in a study of neurological immune-mediated disorders (dated by TCRdb to between 2018 and 2021). Library preparation used 5' RACE. TCRdb records Illumina HiSeq 2500 as the sequencer. Using fastp at Q25 and MiXCR, TCRdb reprocessed the public reads and kept productive beta chains. Rows are unified per CDR3 protein, each entry keeping the most common DNA and genes. This sample lists about 35,000 distinct CDR3 sequences; under 9.5% were detected once. The ten top clones hold around 4.5% of the sample. Material: PBMCs. These receptors came from a middle-aged woman in good health.

On this clonotype itself: Being one base from a much bigger clone, this may be a read error. The gene calls are TRBV29-1 and TRBJ1-1; D is undetermined. Germline CDR1 reads SQVTM; CDR2 reads ANQGSEA. Trimming left V 7 bases short and J 1 base short, with 10 bases between. The CDR3 covers 12 residues. Written as DNA, the CDR3 is TGCAGCGCATCGACACAGAACACTGAAGCTTTCTTT. It codes for CSASTQNTEAFF.

This clonotype was seen ten or more times. This chain connects TRBV5-1 to TRBJ2-2, with TRBD2 matching over 10 bases. The CDR3 runs 17 residues. The V and J ends lost 1 base and 0 bases, in that order; junction bases with no gene match: 3. Germline V gene data show CDR1 as SGHRS and CDR2 as YFSETQ. The CDR3 DNA sequence: TGCGCCAGCAGCTTGTTACTAGCGGGGACGAACACCGGGGAGCTGTTTTTT. Encoded protein: CASSLLLAGTNTGELFF.

This chain connects TRBV20-1 to TRBJ2-1; D ambiguous. Germline V gene data show CDR1 as DFQATT and CDR2 as SNEGSKA (reference sequence). The CDR3 is 15 amino acids. V dropped 0 bases and J dropped 15 bases, with 24 bases sitting between them. The CDR3 DNA follows: TGCAGTGCTAGAGAGCAGGAACTGAGACAAAAAGAGTGGTTCTTC. It translates to CSAREQELRQKEWFF.

This clonotype was detected ten times or more. The chain employs TRBV9 and TRBJ2-3; D perhaps matches TRBD2 (6 bases). CDR3 length: 18 amino acids. Trimming removed 1 base from V and 0 bases from J, with 18 bases in between. Germline V gene lookup returns CDR1 SGDLS and CDR2 YYNGEE. CDR3 in DNA: TGTGCCAGCAGCGTATTTAGCGGAGCTCCTCCCAGCACAGATACGCAGTATTTT. Translation: CASSVFSGAPPSTDTQYF.

This clonotype was detected ten times or more. The rearrangement joins TRBV7-6 to TRBJ2-7; D gene unclear. Trimming left V 1 base short and J 1 base short, with 8 bases between. The CDR3 contains 14 residues. The germline CDR1 and CDR2 sequences are SGHVS and FNYEAQ. The CDR3 coding sequence is TGTGCCAGCAGCTTAGGAGGCCCTTCCTACGAGCAGTACTTC. Encoded protein: CASSLGGPSYEQYF.

The table lists this clonotype with many counts. The chain recombines TRBV6-5 with TRBJ2-2, with 10 bases aligning to TRBD2. Germline values: CDR1 MNHEY, CDR2 SVGAGI. With V trimmed by 5 bases and J by 7 bases, 7 bases remained unmatched. The CDR3 loop spans 15 amino acids. The CDR3: CASSPQRGGLGELFF. In DNA, the CDR3 is TGTGCCAGCAGTCCACAGCGGGGGGGCCTCGGGGAGCTGTTTTTT.

This clonotype was seen a few times. The chain has TRBV20-1 and TRBJ1-2; D remains unclear. The CDR3 spans 13 residues. Germline CDR1 DFQATT, CDR2 SNEGSKA (reference sequence). V was pared by 4 bases and J by 2 bases, with 11 bases between. The CDR3 region has the DNA TGCAGTGCTACCCGAGGCAGGAACTATGGCTACACCTTC. Protein product: CSATRGRNYGYTF.

This clonotype was counted at least ten times. The chain employs TRBV29-1 and TRBJ2-3, with TRBD2 matching over 13 bases. CDR3 length: 14 residues. Germline V gene sequence: CDR1 SQVTM, CDR2 ANQGSEA. V was clipped by 6 bases and J by 4 bases; unmatched bases: 4. The chain's CDR3 is CSVRTSGSPDTQYF. The CDR3 bases are TGCAGCGTCCGGACTAGCGGGAGCCCAGATACGCAGTATTTT.

This clonotype was picked up many times. V and J are TRBV6-5 and TRBJ2-1, with D perhaps TRBD2 (7 bases). Germline V CDR1 and CDR2: MNHEY, SVGAGI. Trimming left V 0 bases short and J 6 bases short, with 12 bases between. The CDR3 is 15 residues long. The CDR3 region has the DNA TGTGCCAGCAGTTACTCGGGAGGGGGGTCCAATGAGCAGTTCTTC. This sequence encodes CASSYSGGGSNEQFF.

This clonotype has a count of ten or more. The chain couples TRBV3-1 to TRBJ1-2, with D possibly matching TRBD1 (5 bases). Germline lookup yields CDR1 LGHDT and CDR2 YNNKEL (reference sequence). Trimming pared 4 bases from V and 5 bases from J, leaving 20 bases between. The CDR3 spans 16 residues. The CDR3 is CASSPTRQTGGYGYTF. The CDR3 bases are TGTGCCAGCAGCCCCACCCGACAGACCGGAGGGTATGGCTACACCTTC.

Many counts were recorded for this clonotype. This chain uses TRBV4-2 with TRBJ2-2; D is undetermined. Germline CDR1 is LGHNA and CDR2 is YNFKEQ. V shed 4 bases and J shed 4 bases, with 10 bases lying between them. This CDR3 has 14 amino acids. CDR3 coding DNA: TGTGCCAGCAGCCGCTACCTCGTCACCGGGGAGCTGTTTTTT. It yields the protein CASSRYLVTGELFF.

This clonotype was seen repeatedly, ten times or more. This chain uses TRBV20-1 with TRBJ1-6; 7 positions agree with TRBD1. The CDR3 runs 15 residues. The junction had 8 bases not matched to a gene; V was cut back by 0 bases and J by 9 bases. Germline V gene data show CDR1 as DFQATT and CDR2 as SNEGSKA (reference sequence). CDR3 sequence (DNA): TGCAGTGCTAGAGATACCCGGGACAGTAGTTCACCCCTCCACTTT. This translates into CSARDTRDSSSPLHF.

This clonotype occurred many times. The rearrangement joins TRBV20-1 to TRBJ2-2, with TRBD1 matching over 9 bases. J was trimmed by 0 bases and V by 4 bases; bases with no gene match: 3. Looked up from germline, CDR1 is DFQATT and CDR2 is SNEGSKA (reference sequence). The CDR3 spans 15 residues. The CDR3 nucleotides are TGCAGTGCTAACCGGGACAGGGCGAACACCGGGGAGCTGTTTTTT. It yields the protein CSANRDRANTGELFF.

On this clonotype itself: This may stem from a read error, because a much larger clone lies one nucleotide away. This chain joins TRBV6-1 and TRBJ2-6; 9 nucleotides agree with TRBD1. This CDR3 contains 19 residues. Germline V gene sequence: CDR1 MNHNS, CDR2 SASEGT. V shed 2 bases, J shed 2 bases, and the junction held 10 bases outside the gene matches. CDR3 amino acids: CASSEWRGTGSTGANVLTF. CDR3 in DNA: TGTGCCAGCAGTGAATGGAGGGGGACAGGGTCCACTGGGGCCAACGTCCTGACTTTC.

Ten or more counts support this clonotype. This chain uses TRBV5-5 with TRBJ1-1; TRBD1 agrees at 10 bases. This CDR3 is 12 amino acids long. Germline V gene data show CDR1 as SGHKS and CDR2 as YYEKEE (reference sequence). V shed 8 bases and J 3 bases; nucleotides not matched to a gene: 1. The CDR3 DNA reads as TGTGCCAGTGGACAGGGGGACACTGAAGCTTTCTTT. It translates to CASGQGDTEAFF.

About this clonotype itself: Compared with germline, one end of the junction differs, possibly owing to a read error. The chain links TRBV7-9 to TRBJ2-5, with D maybe TRBD2 (6 bases). Germline V gives CDR1 SEHNR, CDR2 FQNEAQ (reference sequence). This CDR3 comprises 14 residues. CDR3 loop: CASSLGRREETKYF. As DNA, the CDR3 is TGTGCCAGCAGCCTCGGCAGGCGGGAAGAGACCAAGTACTTC. The whole variable domain, remainder taken from reference TRBV7-9 and TRBJ2-5, is DTGVSQNPRHKITKRGQNVTFRCDPISEHNRLYWYRQTLGQGPEFLTYFQNEAQLEKSRLLSDRFSAERPKGSFSTLEIQRTEQGDSAMYLCASSLGRREETKYFGPGTRLLVL.

Many counts were recorded for this clonotype. J is TRBJ2-1 and V is TRBV28, with TRBD2 identical over 13 bases. V dropped 2 bases and J dropped 5; count of bases not matched to a gene: 3. The germline V gene encodes CDR1 MDHEN and CDR2 SYDVKM. The CDR3 sequence is 16 residues long. The CDR3 region is CASSLRTSGRDNEQFF. CDR3 DNA: TGTGCCAGCAGTTTAAGAACTAGCGGGAGGGACAATGAGCAGTTCTTC.

This clonotype was detected many times. The CDR3 region is CATLGTRFPYEQYF. The CDR3 region has the DNA TGTGCCACCCTCGGGACTAGGTTTCCCTACGAGCAGTACTTC. The chain is built from TRBV28 and TRBJ2-7, with TRBD2 matching over 8 bases. Germline-derived CDR1 and CDR2 are MDHEN and SYDVKM. The junction had 10 bases not matched to a gene; V was cut back by 10 bases and J by 2 bases. This CDR3 has 14 amino acids.

This clonotype was recorded many times. The V call is TRBV9, the J call TRBJ1-2; D unclear. CDR1 and CDR2 from the germline V gene are SGDLS and YYNGEE. This CDR3 is built from 14 residues. Trimming pared 3 bases from V and 4 bases from J, leaving 13 bases between. CDR3 sequence: CASSAGKGRYGYTF. The CDR3 nucleotides read TGTGCCAGCAGCGCAGGTAAAGGCCGCTATGGCTACACCTTC.

In this sample, this clonotype turned up many times. The chain couples TRBV20-1 to TRBJ2-2; D unclear. CDR3 length equals 13 residues. The germline CDR1 and CDR2 sequences are DFQATT and SNEGSKA (reference sequence). V lost 3 bases and J lost 5, with 10 bases in between. The CDR3 is CSASGSLTGELFF. CDR3 nucleotides: TGCAGTGCTAGCGGCTCTCTGACCGGGGAGCTGTTTTTT.

This clonotype was picked up many times. The chain couples TRBV10-3 to TRBJ1-1; tentatively, D is TRBD1 (6 bases). The CDR3 is 11 amino acids. The germline gives CDR1 ENHRY, CDR2 SYGVKD. Between the trimmed V and J ends, which lost 6 bases and 8 bases, there was a span of 10 bases. The CDR3 bases are TGTGCCATCAGCGCTGACAGGGAAGCTTTCTTT. Its translation: CAISADREAFF.

This clonotype was observed many times. This rearrangement joins TRBV19 to TRBJ2-1; D unresolved. With 4 bases removed from V and 6 bases from J, the gap between germline ends came to 7 bases. Germline CDR1 and CDR2: LNHDA and SQIVND (reference sequence). The CDR3 is 12 amino acids. The chain's CDR3 is CASSTAGNEQFF. CDR3 nucleotide sequence: TGTGCCAGTAGTACGGCCGGCAATGAGCAGTTCTTC.

This clonotype was detected ten times or more. The CDR3, as DNA: TGCAGTGCTAGGACAAACCTGGGAGGCTACGAGCAGTACTTC. This sequence encodes CSARTNLGGYEQYF. This chain joins TRBV20-1 and TRBJ2-7; possibly TRBD2 for D (6 bases). V lost 3 bases to trimming and J lost 3 bases, with 15 bases between them. The CDR3 is 14 amino acids. From germline, CDR1 is DFQATT and CDR2 SNEGSKA (reference sequence).

This clonotype was observed many times. The CDR3 is CASSSGLAQETQYF. In DNA, the CDR3 is TGCGCCAGCAGCTCCGGACTAGCGCAAGAGACCCAGTACTTC. The V call is TRBV5-1, the J call TRBJ2-5, with 9 bases identical to TRBD2. V lost 3 bases to trimming and J lost 2 bases; unmatched junction nucleotides: 2. The germline V gene encodes CDR1 SGHRS and CDR2 YFSETQ. The CDR3 runs 14 residues.